This T cell receptor (beta chain) was obtained from a study of response to subunit inactivated influenza vaccine. This clonotype was observed a few times. The CDR3 is 14 amino acids. Trimming took off 3 bases at V and 3 bases at J, with 11 bases between the two ends. MiXCR, applied by TCRdb to the RT-PCR reads, yields one record per CDR3 protein. The top ten clones hold less than 9% of a sample with roughly 670,000 distinct CDR3 sequences, approximately 14% of them seen once. This chain uses TRBV12-3 or TRBV12-4 with TRBJ1-2, with D possibly TRBD1 on 5 matching bases. The receptor was isolated from a man aged 45-65 years who received an inactivated influenza vaccine. The source material was PBMCs from blood, sampled 14 to 15 days before vaccination. CDR3 sequence (DNA): TGTGCCAGCAGTTTTTTTGCCAGGGACTATGGCTACACCTTC. Residues: CASSFFARDYGYTF.